Listed below are T cell receptor beta chains from one sample, sequenced in a study of T cells in Graves' hyperthyroidism and ophthalmopathy. TCRdb reanalysed the multiplex PCR reads using MiXCR and keeps one entry per CDR3 protein. This table has roughly 110,000 distinct CDR3 sequences, approximately 15% appearing once. Sample: blood. These receptors were obtained from a woman aged 45-65 years with Graves' hyperthyroidism. Each CDR3 is given with its conserved first and last residue. D genes are given only for firm matches.

TRBD1,16,TRBV18,TRBJ1-1,CASSPGGTGAYTEAFF
-,11,TRBV2,TRBJ2-5,CASSGQETQYF
-,14,TRBV12-3/TRBV12-4,TRBJ1-5,CASSSKGALGPQHF
-,15,TRBV27,TRBJ1-6,CASRPRTENNSPLHF
TRBD2,16,TRBV15,TRBJ2-3,CATSPTSGRDLDTQYF
TRBD1,15,TRBV15,TRBJ2-1,CATSRDRGRDNEQFF
-,12,TRBV7-2,TRBJ1-2,CASSLEHYGYTF
-,16,TRBV5-1,TRBJ2-2,CASSLESGYDTGELFF
-,12,TRBV6-1,TRBJ2-5,CASSGSGETQYF
-,13,TRBV27,TRBJ1-2,CASSFGGGYGYTF
TRBD2,14,TRBV29-1,TRBJ2-1,CSVPGTRTYNEQFF
TRBD2,15,TRBV11-2,TRBJ2-7,CASSLGGSPGSEQYF
-,13,TRBV7-2,TRBJ2-1,CASSLDPGYEQFF
-,11,TRBV2,TRBJ2-7,CASSPAYEQYF
-,13,TRBV7-9,TRBJ1-2,CASRAGTSYGYTF
TRBD2,16,TRBV19,TRBJ2-1,CASSIAPSGSYNEQFF
-,18,TRBV3-1,TRBJ2-6,CASSQVWTGSSGANVLTF
-,16,TRBV7-8,TRBJ1-5,CASTPGGRDIKEPQHF
-,14,TRBV5-1,TRBJ2-5,CASSLFGGQETQYF
-,14,TRBV28,TRBJ1-4,CASSLGWNNEKLFF
TRBD1,14,TRBV20-1,TRBJ2-7,CSARAGQEAYEQYF
-,13,TRBV12-5,TRBJ2-1,CASGLWGSNEQFF
TRBD1,16,TRBV2,TRBJ1-5,CASSVGQDYSNQPQHF
TRBD1,15,TRBV20-1,TRBJ2-2,CSARDRGPETGELFF
-,14,TRBV30,TRBJ2-3,CAWSVLAATDTQYF
TRBD1,13,TRBV20-1,TRBJ1-2,CSARGQGSYGYTF
-,19,TRBV6-2/TRBV6-3,TRBJ2-1,CASSYSTPFGLGSYNEQFF
-,13,TRBV7-3,TRBJ2-2,CASSLGGGGELFF
-,14,TRBV6-1,TRBJ2-2,CASSRQRGTGELFF
TRBD2,16,TRBV5-1,TRBJ2-1,CASSSLAGIATNEQFF
-,14,TRBV19,TRBJ2-2,CAGSYSHLTGELFF
-,13,TRBV5-1,TRBJ1-5,CASSLEANQPQHF
TRBD2,15,TRBV20-1,TRBJ2-3,CSARLAGDGSDTQYF
TRBD2,13,TRBV7-9,TRBJ2-1,CASSKTSGSGDFF
TRBD2,13,TRBV20-1,TRBJ2-1,CSARISGRGEQFF
-,15,TRBV5-4,TRBJ2-2,CASSLAGVNTGELFF
-,14,TRBV20-1,TRBJ2-2,CSAENLGNTGELFF
-,16,TRBV20-1,TRBJ2-6,CSASPLRGGGANVLTF
TRBD2,17,TRBV11-3,TRBJ2-7,CASSLVAGGTLAYEQYF
-,15,TRBV11-1,TRBJ2-5,CASSLAGGPPGTQYF
-,14,TRBV12-3/TRBV12-4,TRBJ2-2,CASSFSPPTGELFF
-,13,TRBV5-1,TRBJ2-7,CASSLTAREEQYF